This T cell receptor (beta chain) was sequenced in a study of tumor-infiltrating lymphocytes in primary liver carcinoma. The study's findings and limits: Compared with tumor region pairs, tumor-adjacent and tumor-blood pairs overlapped less.

Total RNA amounting to 500 ng was the source from which TCR beta cDNA was made with a constant-region primer. A slightly modified ARM-PCR protocol with three nested multiplex PCR rounds produced these TCR beta libraries. Forward primers for TRBV1-TRBV30 and a C-beta reverse primer served the first two PCR rounds, at about 9 cycles each. TCRdb reanalysed the multiplex PCR reads using MiXCR and keeps one entry per CDR3 protein. Of under 200,000 distinct CDR3 sequences detected, roughly two thirds appear once; the ten largest clones hold roughly 6.8%. Germline DNA was also extracted, and blood RNA derived from unsorted whole blood. Worth noting for this clonotype: Its antigen is unidentified.

Germline values: CDR1 MNHNS, CDR2 SASEGT. The CDR3 has 15 amino acids. V dropped 7 bases and J dropped 1 base, with 17 bases sitting between them. This clonotype was obtained from a woman aged 55-70 years with primary liver carcinoma and hepatitis B virus infection. The gene calls are TRBV6-1 and TRBJ2-7, with a tentative D call TRBD2 (5 bases). Material for sequencing was peripheral blood. Here the CDR3 reads CASTKRTCGSYEQYF. As DNA, the CDR3 is TGTGCCAGCACAAAAAGGACTTGCGGGTCCTACGAGCAGTACTTC.